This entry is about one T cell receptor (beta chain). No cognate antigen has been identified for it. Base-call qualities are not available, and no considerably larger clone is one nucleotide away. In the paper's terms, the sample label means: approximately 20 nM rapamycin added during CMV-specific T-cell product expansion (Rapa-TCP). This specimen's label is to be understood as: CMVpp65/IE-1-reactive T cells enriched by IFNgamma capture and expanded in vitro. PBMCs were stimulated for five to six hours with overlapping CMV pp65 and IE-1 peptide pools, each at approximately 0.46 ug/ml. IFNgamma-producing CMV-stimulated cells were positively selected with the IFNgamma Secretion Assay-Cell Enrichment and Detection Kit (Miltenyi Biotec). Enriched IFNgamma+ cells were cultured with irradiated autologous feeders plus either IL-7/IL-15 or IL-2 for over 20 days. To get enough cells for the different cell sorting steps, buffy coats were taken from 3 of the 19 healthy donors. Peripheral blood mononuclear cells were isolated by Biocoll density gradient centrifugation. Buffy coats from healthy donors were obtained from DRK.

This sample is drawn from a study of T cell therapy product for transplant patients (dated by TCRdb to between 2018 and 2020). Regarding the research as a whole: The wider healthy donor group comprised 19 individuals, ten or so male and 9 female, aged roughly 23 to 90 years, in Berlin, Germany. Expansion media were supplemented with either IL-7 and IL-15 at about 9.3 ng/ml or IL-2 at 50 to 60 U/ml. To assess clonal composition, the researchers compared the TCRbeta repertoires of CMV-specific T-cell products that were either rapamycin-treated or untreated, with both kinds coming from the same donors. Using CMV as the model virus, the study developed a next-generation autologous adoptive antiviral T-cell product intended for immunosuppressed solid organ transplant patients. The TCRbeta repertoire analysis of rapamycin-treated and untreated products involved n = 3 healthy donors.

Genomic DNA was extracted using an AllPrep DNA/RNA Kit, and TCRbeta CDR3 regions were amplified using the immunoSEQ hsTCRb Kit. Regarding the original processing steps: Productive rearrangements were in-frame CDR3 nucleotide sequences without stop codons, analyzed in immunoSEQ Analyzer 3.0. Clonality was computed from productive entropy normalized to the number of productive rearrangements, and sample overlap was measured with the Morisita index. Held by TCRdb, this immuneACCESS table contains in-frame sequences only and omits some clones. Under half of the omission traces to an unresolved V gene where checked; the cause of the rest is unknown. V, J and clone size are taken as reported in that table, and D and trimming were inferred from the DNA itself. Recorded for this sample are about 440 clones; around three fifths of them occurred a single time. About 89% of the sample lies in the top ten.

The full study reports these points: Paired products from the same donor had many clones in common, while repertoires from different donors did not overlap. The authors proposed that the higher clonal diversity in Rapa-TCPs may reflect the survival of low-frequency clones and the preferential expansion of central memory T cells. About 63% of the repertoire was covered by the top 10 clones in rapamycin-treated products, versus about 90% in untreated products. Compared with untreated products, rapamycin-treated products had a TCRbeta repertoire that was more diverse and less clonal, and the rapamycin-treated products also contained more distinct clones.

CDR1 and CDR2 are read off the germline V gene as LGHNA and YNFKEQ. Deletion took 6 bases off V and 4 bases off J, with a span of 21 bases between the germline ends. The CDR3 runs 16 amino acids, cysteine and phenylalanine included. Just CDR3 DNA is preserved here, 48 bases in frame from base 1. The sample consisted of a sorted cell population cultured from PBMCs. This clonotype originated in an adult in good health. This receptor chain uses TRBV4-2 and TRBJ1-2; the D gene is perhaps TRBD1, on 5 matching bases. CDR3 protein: CASSEEGQALTYGYTF. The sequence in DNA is TGTGCCAGCAGTGAAGAGGGGCAGGCTCTAACCTATGGCTACACCTTC.